A selection of T cell receptor beta chains follows, all from one sample in a study of OX40 agonist ivuxolimab in advanced cancers. Sequencing used immunoSEQ multiplex PCR; TCRdb keeps in-frame clones, though not all of them. This repertoire shows 90,000 to 120,000 clones, about 91% found once; its top ten account for roughly 1.1%. Here the sequenced sample was CD4+ or CD8+ T cells sorted from blood, taken in a trial of the OX40 agonist ivuxolimab. The receptors were sampled from an adult with an advanced solid tumor such as melanoma, head and neck, liver or kidney cancer. Each CDR3 is given with its conserved first and last residue. Each record gives: J gene, clone size, V gene, D gene, CDR3 DNA, CDR3 protein. The D gene is left open where the match is weak. Clone size is shown for a subset of rows, as once, few, many or a class of expanded clone.

J: TRBJ1-5; size: few; V: TRBV28; D: TRBD1; DNA: TGTGCCAGCAGCCTTATAACCGGGACAGGTTCCCAGCCCCAGCATTTT; CDR3: CASSLITGTGSQPQHF
J: TRBJ2-1; size: -; V: TRBV4-2; D: TRBD2; DNA: TGTGCCAGCAGCCGAGGGGAGGGAGCAACTGAGCAGTTCTTC; CDR3: CASSRGEGATEQFF
J: TRBJ1-1; size: -; V: TRBV7-3; D: -; DNA: TGTGCCAGCAGCTTACTCGGGCGGGGCACTGAAGCTTTCTTT; CDR3: CASSLLGRGTEAFF
J: TRBJ2-5; size: -; V: TRBV30; D: TRBD2; DNA: TGTGCCTGGGTCCCCGGGGGGCAAGAGACCCAGTACTTC; CDR3: CAWVPGGQETQYF
J: TRBJ2-1; size: -; V: TRBV7-3; D: TRBD2; DNA: TGTGCCAGCAGCCGGACTAGCGGGAGTGACTACAATGAGCAGTTCTTC; CDR3: CASSRTSGSDYNEQFF
J: TRBJ1-3; size: -; V: TRBV7-6; D: -; DNA: TGTGCCAGCAGCCGCAGGAGCTCTGGAAACACCATATATTTT; CDR3: CASSRRSSGNTIYF
J: TRBJ2-3; size: once; V: TRBV5-6; D: -; DNA: TGTGCCAGCAGCCCAGGTGGGGGGGCGGCAGATACGCAGTATTTT; CDR3: CASSPGGGAADTQYF
J: TRBJ1-2; size: -; V: TRBV28; D: -; DNA: TGTGCCAGCAGTTTCGGGTCTAACTATGGCTACACCTTC; CDR3: CASSFGSNYGYTF
J: TRBJ2-1; size: -; V: TRBV6-5; D: TRBD2; DNA: TGTGCCAGCAGTGGACTAGCGGGAGTTAATGAGCAGTTCTTC; CDR3: CASSGLAGVNEQFF
J: TRBJ2-7; size: -; V: TRBV7-2; D: TRBD2; DNA: TGTGCCAGCAGCCCGGGGACGGGGGGATACGAGCAGTACTTC; CDR3: CASSPGTGGYEQYF
J: TRBJ2-1; size: -; V: TRBV9; D: TRBD1; DNA: TGTGCCAGCAGCGTAGGCCTCAGGACAGGGAGTTACAATGAGCAGTTCTTC; CDR3: CASSVGLRTGSYNEQFF
J: TRBJ1-2; size: -; V: TRBV7-2; D: -; DNA: TGTGCCAGCAGCTTAGTAAACGGCGATTATGGCTACACCTTC; CDR3: CASSLVNGDYGYTF
J: TRBJ2-2; size: -; V: TRBV7-2; D: -; DNA: TGTGCCAGCAGCTTGTACAGGGCTGGGGAGCTGTTTTTT; CDR3: CASSLYRAGELFF
J: TRBJ1-3; size: -; V: TRBV7-2; D: -; DNA: TGTGCCAGCAGCTTAACAGGTTCTAACTCTGGAAACACCATATATTTT; CDR3: CASSLTGSNSGNTIYF
J: TRBJ1-5; size: -; V: TRBV19; D: -; DNA: TGTGCCAGTAGTCCGCACACAGCAAATAGCAATCAGCCCCAGCATTTT; CDR3: CASSPHTANSNQPQHF
J: TRBJ2-5; size: -; V: TRBV5-1; D: -; DNA: TGCGCCAGCAGCCCGGTAGACTCTCCGGGGACCCAGTACTTC; CDR3: CASSPVDSPGTQYF
J: TRBJ2-1; size: once; V: TRBV10-1; D: -; DNA: TGCGCCAGCAGTGAGTCGGGCTACCCCCGTAATGAGCAGTTCTTC; CDR3: CASSESGYPRNEQFF
J: TRBJ2-3; size: -; V: TRBV5-1; D: -; DNA: TGCGCCAGCAGCTTGATTTTGTCGACCATTAGCACAGATACGCAGTATTTT; CDR3: CASSLILSTISTDTQYF
J: TRBJ2-2; size: -; V: TRBV4-3; D: -; DNA: TGCGCCAGCAGCCGGAAGGTGAGCACCGGGGAGCTGTTTTTT; CDR3: CASSRKVSTGELFF
J: TRBJ1-2; size: -; V: TRBV28; D: -; DNA: TGTGCCAGCAGACAGGACAGCAACTATGGCTACACCTTC; CDR3: CASRQDSNYGYTF
J: TRBJ2-5; size: once; V: TRBV10-3; D: -; DNA: TGTGCCATCAGTGAGTCTGCGGTGGGGTCTACTCCGGAGCAGTACTTC; CDR3: CAISESAVGSTPEQYF
J: TRBJ2-7; size: -; V: TRBV29-1; D: TRBD1; DNA: TGCAGCGTTGAAGTAGGGGGACAGTTGGACGAGCAGTACTTC; CDR3: CSVEVGGQLDEQYF
J: TRBJ1-1; size: -; V: TRBV11-2; D: -; DNA: TGTGCCAGCAGCTTAGACATTACGGCAGCTGAAGCTTTCTTT; CDR3: CASSLDITAAEAFF
J: TRBJ1-1; size: once; V: TRBV10-3; D: -; DNA: TGTGCCATCAGGATGCAGAGCCAGAACACTGAAGCTTTCTTT; CDR3: CAIRMQSQNTEAFF
J: TRBJ1-1; size: -; V: TRBV7-6; D: -; DNA: TGTGCCAGCAGCTTAGGGGGGGGGACTGAAGCTTTCTTT; CDR3: CASSLGGGTEAFF